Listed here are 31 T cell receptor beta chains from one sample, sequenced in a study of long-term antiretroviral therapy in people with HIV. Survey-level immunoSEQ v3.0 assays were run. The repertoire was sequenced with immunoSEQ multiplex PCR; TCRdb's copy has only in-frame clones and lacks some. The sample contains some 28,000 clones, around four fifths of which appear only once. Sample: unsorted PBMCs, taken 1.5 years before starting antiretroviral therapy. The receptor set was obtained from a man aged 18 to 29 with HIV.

The CDR3 DNA reads TGTGCCAGCAGCCATACACGGGGGGGGCTGGCCCCGAACACCGGGGAGCTGTTTTTT. Protein: CASSHTRGGLAPNTGELFF. V and J are TRBV7-8 and TRBJ2-2; 8 bases map to TRBD2. V lost 5 bases to trimming and J lost 0 bases; unmatched junction nucleotides: 14. The CDR3 has 19 amino acids. CDR1 is SGHVS, CDR2 FQNEAQ, per germline.

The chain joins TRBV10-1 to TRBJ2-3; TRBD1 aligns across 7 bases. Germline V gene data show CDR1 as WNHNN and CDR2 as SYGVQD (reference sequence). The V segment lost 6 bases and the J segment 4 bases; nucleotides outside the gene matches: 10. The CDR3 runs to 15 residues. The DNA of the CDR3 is TGCGCCAGCAGCCAGGCACAGGGGAGCGCAGATACGCAGTATTTT. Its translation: CASSQAQGSADTQYF.

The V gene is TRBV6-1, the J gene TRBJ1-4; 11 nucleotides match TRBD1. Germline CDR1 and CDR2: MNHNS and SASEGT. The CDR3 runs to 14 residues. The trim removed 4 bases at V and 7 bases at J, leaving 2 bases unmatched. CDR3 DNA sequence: TGTGCCAGCAGTGGGACAGGGGGCTTTGAAAAACTGTTTTTT. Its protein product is CASSGTGGFEKLFF.

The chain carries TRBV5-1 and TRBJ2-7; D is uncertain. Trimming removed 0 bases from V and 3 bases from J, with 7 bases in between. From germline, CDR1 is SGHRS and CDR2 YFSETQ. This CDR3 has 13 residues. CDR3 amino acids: CASSLVPDYEQYF. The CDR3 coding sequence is TGCGCCAGCAGCTTGGTTCCCGACTACGAGCAGTACTTC.

CDR3 nucleotides: TGTGCCAGCAGTAAGGGCCCACTGTACGAGCAGTACTTC. It specifies CASSKGPLYEQYF. The chain has TRBV27 and TRBJ2-7; no clear D gene. Germline-derived CDR1 and CDR2 are MNHEY and SMNVEV (reference sequence). The length of the CDR3 is 13 residues. Trimming took off 5 bases at V and 4 bases at J, with 12 bases between the two ends.

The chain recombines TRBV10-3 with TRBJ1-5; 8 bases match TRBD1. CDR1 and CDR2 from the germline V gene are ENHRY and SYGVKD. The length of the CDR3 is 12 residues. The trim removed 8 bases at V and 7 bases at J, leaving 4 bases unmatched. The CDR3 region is CAIGTGQQPQHF. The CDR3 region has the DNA TGTGCCATCGGGACAGGTCAACAGCCCCAGCATTTT.

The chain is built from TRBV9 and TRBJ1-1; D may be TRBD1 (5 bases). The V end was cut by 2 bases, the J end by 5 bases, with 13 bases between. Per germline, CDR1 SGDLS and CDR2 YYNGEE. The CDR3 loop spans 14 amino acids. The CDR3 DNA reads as TGTGCCAGCAGCGTCAGGGTCGGGTCGACTGAAGCTTTCTTT. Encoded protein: CASSVRVGSTEAFF.

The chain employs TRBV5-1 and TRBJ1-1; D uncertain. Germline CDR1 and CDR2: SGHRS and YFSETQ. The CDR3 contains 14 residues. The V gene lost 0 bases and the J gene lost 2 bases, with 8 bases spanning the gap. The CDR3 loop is CASSLVARNTEAFF. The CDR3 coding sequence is TGCGCCAGCAGCTTGGTCGCCCGAAACACTGAAGCTTTCTTT.

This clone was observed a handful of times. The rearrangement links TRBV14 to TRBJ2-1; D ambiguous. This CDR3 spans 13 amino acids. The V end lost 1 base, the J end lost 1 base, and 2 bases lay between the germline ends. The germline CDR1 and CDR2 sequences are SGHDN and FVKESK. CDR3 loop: CASSQGSYNEQFF. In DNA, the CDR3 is TGTGCCAGCAGCCAAGGATCCTACAATGAGCAGTTCTTC.

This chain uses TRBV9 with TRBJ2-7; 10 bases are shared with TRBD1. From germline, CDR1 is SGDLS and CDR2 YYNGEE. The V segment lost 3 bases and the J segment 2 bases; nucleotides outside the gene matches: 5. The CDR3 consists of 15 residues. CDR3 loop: CASSGDRGSTYEQYF. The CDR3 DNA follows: TGTGCCAGCAGCGGGGACAGGGGCTCAACCTACGAGCAGTACTTC. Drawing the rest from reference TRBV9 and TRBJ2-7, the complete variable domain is DSGVTQTPKHLITATGQRVTLRCSPRSGDLSVYWYQQSLDQGLQFLIQYYNGEERAKGNILERFSAQQFPDLHSELNLSSLELGDSALYFCASSGDRGSTYEQYFGPGTRLTVT.

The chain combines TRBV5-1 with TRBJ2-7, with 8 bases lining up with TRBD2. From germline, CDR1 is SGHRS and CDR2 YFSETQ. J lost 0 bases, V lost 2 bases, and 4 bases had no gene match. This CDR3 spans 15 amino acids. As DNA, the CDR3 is TGCGCCAGCAGCTTAATCAGCGGGAGCTCCTACGAGCAGTACTTC. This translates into CASSLISGSSYEQYF.

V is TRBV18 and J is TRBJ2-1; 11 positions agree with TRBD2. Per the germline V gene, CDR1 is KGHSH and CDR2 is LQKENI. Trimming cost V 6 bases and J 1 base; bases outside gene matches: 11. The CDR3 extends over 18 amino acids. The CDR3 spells CASSPKALAGGSYNEQFF. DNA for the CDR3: TGTGCCAGCTCCCCAAAGGCGTTAGCGGGAGGGTCCTACAATGAGCAGTTCTTC.

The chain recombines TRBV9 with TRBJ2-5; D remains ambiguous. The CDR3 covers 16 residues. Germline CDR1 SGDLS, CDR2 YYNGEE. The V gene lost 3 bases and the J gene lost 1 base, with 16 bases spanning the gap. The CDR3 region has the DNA TGTGCCAGCAGCGCGTCCGGTACAGTTACCCAAGAGACCCAGTACTTC. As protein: CASSASGTVTQETQYF.

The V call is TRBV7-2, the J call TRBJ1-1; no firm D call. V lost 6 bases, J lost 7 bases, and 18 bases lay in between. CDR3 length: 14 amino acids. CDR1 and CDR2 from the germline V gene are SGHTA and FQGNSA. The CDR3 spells CASSPAVGMGEAFF. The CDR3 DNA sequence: TGTGCCAGCAGTCCGGCGGTTGGGATGGGTGAAGCTTTCTTT.

This chain's CDR3 is CASSVGRQGAISYEQYF. The CDR3 DNA is TGTGCCAGCAGTGTAGGGCGGCAGGGGGCGATCTCCTACGAGCAGTACTTC. This chain connects TRBV7-2 to TRBJ2-7; 8 bases map to TRBD1. The J segment lost 0 bases and the V segment lost 6 bases, leaving 13 bases of the junction unmatched. Germline-derived CDR1 and CDR2 are SGHTA and FQGNSA. The CDR3 is made up of 17 amino acids.

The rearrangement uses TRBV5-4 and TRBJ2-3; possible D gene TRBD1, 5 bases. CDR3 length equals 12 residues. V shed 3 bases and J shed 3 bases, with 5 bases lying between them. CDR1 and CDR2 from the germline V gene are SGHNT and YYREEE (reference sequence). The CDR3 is CASSSGTDTQYF. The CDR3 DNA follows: TGTGCCAGCAGCTCAGGGACAGATACGCAGTATTTT. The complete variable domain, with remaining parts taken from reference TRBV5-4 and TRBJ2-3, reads ETGVTQSPTHLIKTRGQQVTLRCSSQSGHNTVSWYQQALGQGPQFIFQYYREEENGRGNFPPRFSGLQFPNYSSELNVNALELDDSALYLCASSSGTDTQYFGPGTRLTVL.

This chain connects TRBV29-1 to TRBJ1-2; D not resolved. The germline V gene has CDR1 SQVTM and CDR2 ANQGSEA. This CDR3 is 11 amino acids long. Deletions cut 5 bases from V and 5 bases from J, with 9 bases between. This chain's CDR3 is CSVLNRYGYTF. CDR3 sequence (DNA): TGCAGCGTTTTGAACCGGTATGGCTACACCTTC.

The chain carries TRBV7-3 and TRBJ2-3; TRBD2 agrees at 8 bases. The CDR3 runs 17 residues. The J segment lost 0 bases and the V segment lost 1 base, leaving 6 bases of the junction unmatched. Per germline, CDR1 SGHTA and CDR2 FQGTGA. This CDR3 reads CASSLNGRAPSTDTQYF. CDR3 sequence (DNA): TGTGCCAGCAGCTTAAACGGGAGGGCCCCTAGCACAGATACGCAGTATTTT.

The CDR3 DNA follows: TGTGCCAGCAGCCCCCGCGGGGACAGGGAAATCACAGATACGCAGTATTTT. As protein: CASSPRGDREITDTQYF. The rearrangement joins TRBV9 to TRBJ2-3, with 9 bases lining up with TRBD1. V shed 4 bases, J shed 2 bases, and the junction held 11 bases outside the gene matches. The CDR3 is 17 residues long. The germline V gene encodes CDR1 SGDLS and CDR2 YYNGEE.

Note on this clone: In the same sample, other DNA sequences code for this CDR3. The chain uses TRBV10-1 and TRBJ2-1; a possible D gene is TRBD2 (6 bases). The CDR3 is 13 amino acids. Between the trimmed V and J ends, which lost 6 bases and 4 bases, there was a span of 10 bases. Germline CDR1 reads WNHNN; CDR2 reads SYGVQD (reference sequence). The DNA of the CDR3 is TGCGCCAGCAGCGGGGACTCTTACAATGAGCAGTTCTTC. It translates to CASSGDSYNEQFF.

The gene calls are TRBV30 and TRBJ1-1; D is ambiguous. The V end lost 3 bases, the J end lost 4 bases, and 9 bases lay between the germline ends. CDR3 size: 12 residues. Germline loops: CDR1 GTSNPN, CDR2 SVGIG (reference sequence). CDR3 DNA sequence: TGTGCCTGGAGACCCGGAAGCACTGAAGCTTTCTTT. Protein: CAWRPGSTEAFF.

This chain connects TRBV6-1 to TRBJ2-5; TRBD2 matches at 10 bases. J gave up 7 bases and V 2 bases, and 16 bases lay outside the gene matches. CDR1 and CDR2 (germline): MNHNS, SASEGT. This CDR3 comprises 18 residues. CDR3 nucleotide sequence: TGTGCCAGCAGTGAATTGTGGACTAGCGGTTCTCTTCCGGGGACCCAGTACTTC. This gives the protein CASSELWTSGSLPGTQYF.

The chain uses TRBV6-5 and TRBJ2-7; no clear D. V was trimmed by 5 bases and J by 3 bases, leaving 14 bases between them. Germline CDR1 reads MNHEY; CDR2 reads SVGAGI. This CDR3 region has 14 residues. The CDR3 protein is CASSPGLELYEQYF. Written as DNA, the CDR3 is TGTGCCAGCAGTCCTGGATTAGAGCTCTACGAGCAGTACTTC.

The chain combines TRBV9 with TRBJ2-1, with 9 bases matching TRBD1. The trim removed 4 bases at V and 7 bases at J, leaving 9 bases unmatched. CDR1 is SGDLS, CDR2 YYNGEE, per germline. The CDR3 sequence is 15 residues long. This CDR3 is CASSPSGTGRNEQFF. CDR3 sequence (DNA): TGTGCCAGCAGCCCAAGTGGGACAGGGAGGAATGAGCAGTTCTTC.

The CDR3 is CASSEAWRREQYF. CDR3 coding DNA: TGTGCCAGCAGTGAAGCATGGCGCCGGGAGCAGTACTTC. The chain uses TRBV2 and TRBJ2-5; maybe TRBD2 (6 bases). Germline V gene sequence: CDR1 SNHLY, CDR2 FYNNEI. V was shortened by 0 bases and J by 11 bases, with 13 bases between the two germline ends. This CDR3 spans 13 amino acids.

Written as DNA, the CDR3 is TGTGCCAGCAGCTTTCGGGGGATTAGCACAGATACGCAGTATTTT. Translated, it gives CASSFRGISTDTQYF. The V and J genes are TRBV11-2 and TRBJ2-3; tentative D call: TRBD2 (6 bases). The V gene lost 3 bases and the J gene lost 0 bases, with 10 bases spanning the gap. The CDR3 extends over 15 amino acids. Germline values: CDR1 SGHAT, CDR2 FQNNGV.

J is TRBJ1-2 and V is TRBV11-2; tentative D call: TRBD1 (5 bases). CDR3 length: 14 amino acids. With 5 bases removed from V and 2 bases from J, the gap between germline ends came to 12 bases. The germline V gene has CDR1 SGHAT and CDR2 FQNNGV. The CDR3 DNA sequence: TGTGCCAGCAGCCCCAGAGGGGCGAACTATGGCTACACCTTC. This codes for CASSPRGANYGYTF.

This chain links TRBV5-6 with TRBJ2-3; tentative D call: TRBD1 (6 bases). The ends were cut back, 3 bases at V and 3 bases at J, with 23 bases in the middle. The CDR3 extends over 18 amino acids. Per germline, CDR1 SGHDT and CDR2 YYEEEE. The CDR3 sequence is CASSWGTGHLITTDTQYF. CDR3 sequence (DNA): TGTGCCAGCAGCTGGGGAACGGGACACCTCATAACAACAGATACGCAGTATTTT.

CDR3 in DNA: TGTGCCATCAGTCTGGACAGGGGCCTCCAAGAGACCCAGTACTTC. Protein: CAISLDRGLQETQYF. The rearrangement joins TRBV10-3 to TRBJ2-5; TRBD1 agrees at 9 bases. This CDR3 spans 15 amino acids. Germline V gene sequence: CDR1 ENHRY, CDR2 SYGVKD. V lost 5 bases and J lost 1; bases outside the gene matches: 5.

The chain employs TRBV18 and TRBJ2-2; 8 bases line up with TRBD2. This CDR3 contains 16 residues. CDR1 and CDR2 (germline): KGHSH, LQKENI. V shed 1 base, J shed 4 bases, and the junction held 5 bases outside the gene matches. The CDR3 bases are TGTGCCAGCTCACCACTCCGGGGGGGACCCACCGGGGAGCTGTTTTTT. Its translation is CASSPLRGGPTGELFF.

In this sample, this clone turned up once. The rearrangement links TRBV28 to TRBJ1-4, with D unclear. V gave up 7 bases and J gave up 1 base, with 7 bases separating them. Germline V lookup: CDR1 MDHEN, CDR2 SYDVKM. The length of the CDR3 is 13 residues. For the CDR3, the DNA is TGTGCCAGCACGTGGGGAACTAATGAAAAACTGTTTTTT. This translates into CASTWGTNEKLFF.